The present TCR beta chain was sequenced within a study of beta chain features in type 1 diabetes. Study-level information: Patients and healthy donors were similar in age, gender and cell yields.

Expressed TCRB transcripts were sequenced because the isolated RNA had all been reverse transcribed beforehand. TCRdb's table, derived via immunoSEQ multiplex PCR, lists solely in-frame clones and lacks some. Among roughly 400,000 clones listed, roughly 14% were seen once. In its sample, this clone was seen a few times. After removal of 4 bases from V and 8 bases from J, the junction contained 9 bases not matched to a gene. This CDR3 region has 15 residues. Germline V lookup: CDR1 SGHDT, CDR2 YYEEEE. The receptor comes from a man aged 25 to 40 in good health. Material: naive CD4+ T cells from blood. The chain joins TRBV5-6 to TRBJ1-4, with TRBD1 matching over 9 bases. DNA of the CDR3: TGTGCCAGCAGCGCACGGGACAGGGCCAGCGAAAAACTGTTTTTT. Residues: CASSARDRASEKLFF.